The 9 T cell receptor beta chains in this list originate from one sample, sequenced in a study of T cell clonotyping in hematopoietic cell transplantation. Sequenced by immunoSEQ multiplex PCR; TCRdb stores in-frame clones only, minus some. Here the sample spans 15,000 to 20,000 clones, about two thirds being singletons. The sample consisted of peripheral blood mononuclear cells. These TCRs come from an older woman in good health. Some clones in this sample may be carry-over from other donors' samples.

J is TRBJ2-5 and V is TRBV6-5; 8 nucleotides match TRBD1. This CDR3 has 15 residues. Germline V gene lookup returns CDR1 MNHEY and CDR2 SVGAGI. V dropped 5 bases and J dropped 5; count of bases not matched to a gene: 10. CDR3 DNA: TGTGCCAGCAGTCTCGGGACAGGAGAGGGGGAGACCCAGTACTTC. Translation: CASSLGTGEGETQYF.

The chain links TRBV4-3 to TRBJ2-2; TRBD2 aligns across 10 bases. This CDR3 region has 18 residues. CDR1 LGHNA and CDR2 YSLEER come from the germline V gene. Germline trimming cut 0 bases from V and 4 bases from J; bases unmatched to any gene: 8. The CDR3 sequence: CASSQDTLAGVTTGELFF. In DNA form, the CDR3 reads TGCGCCAGCAGCCAAGATACGCTAGCGGGAGTCACCACCGGGGAGCTGTTTTTT.

CDR3 sequence reads: CASSLERLNSGNTIYF. Written as DNA, the CDR3 is TGTGCCAGTAGCCTTGAGCGGTTAAACTCTGGAAACACCATATATTTT. V and J are TRBV19 and TRBJ1-3; D is unclear. The germline gives CDR1 LNHDA, CDR2 SQIVND (reference sequence). The CDR3 has 16 residues. The V end lost 6 bases, the J end lost 0 bases, and 15 bases lay between the germline ends.

This chain joins TRBV19 and TRBJ1-5; possible D gene TRBD1, 6 bases. Looked up from germline, CDR1 is LNHDA and CDR2 is SQIVND (reference sequence). Trimming removed 0 bases at V and 3 bases at J, with 12 bases between. The CDR3 is made up of 16 amino acids. CDR3 in amino acids: CASSIETTGLNQPQHF. The CDR3 coding sequence is TGTGCCAGTAGTATAGAAACAACAGGGCTCAATCAGCCCCAGCATTTT.

The chain carries TRBV5-1 and TRBJ2-7; TRBD1 matches 9 bases. Unmatched junction bases numbered 6, after V lost 1 base and J lost 7 bases. The CDR3 sequence is 14 residues long. The germline V gene encodes CDR1 SGHRS and CDR2 YFSETQ. Here the CDR3 reads CASSLRTGAEEQYF. The CDR3, as DNA: TGCGCCAGCAGCTTGAGGACAGGGGCGGAGGAGCAGTACTTC.

In its sample, this clone was seen once. The chain couples TRBV6-1 to TRBJ1-4; the D is unclear. CDR1 is MNHNS, CDR2 SASEGT, per germline. V shed 6 bases and J shed 5 bases, with 13 bases lying between them. The CDR3 has 14 amino acids. CDR3 region: CASSPGRTNEKLFF. The CDR3 DNA reads TGTGCCAGCAGCCCTGGACGGACGAATGAAAAACTGTTTTTT.

This clone came up once. In DNA form, the CDR3 reads TGTGCCTGGAGTGTCCTACAGGGACGCGATGGCTACACCTTC. This gives the protein CAWSVLQGRDGYTF. The chain couples TRBV30 to TRBJ1-2, with a tentative D call TRBD1 (6 bases). V lost 0 bases to trimming and J lost 6 bases, with 14 bases between them. The germline gives CDR1 GTSNPN, CDR2 SVGIG (reference sequence). This CDR3 has 14 residues.

V usage is TRBV7-3 and J usage is TRBJ2-1; 8 nucleotides agree with TRBD2. The germline gives CDR1 SGHTA, CDR2 FQGTGA. This CDR3 is built from 19 residues. Trimming at V came to 4 bases and at J to 0 bases, leaving 14 bases not matched to a gene. The CDR3 spells CASSSPGLAGSSSYNEQFF. The CDR3 nucleotides are TGTGCCAGCAGCTCCCCCGGCCTAGCGGGCTCGAGCTCCTACAATGAGCAGTTCTTC. The full variable domain, in which reference TRBV7-3 and TRBJ2-1 provide the parts outside the CDR3, is GAGVSQTPSNKVTEKGKYVELRCDPISGHTALYWYRQSLGQGPEFLIYFQGTGAADDSGLPNDRFFAVRPEGSVSTLKIQRTERGDSAVYLCASSSPGLAGSSSYNEQFFGPGTRLTVL.

This clone was counted between two and nine times. The gene calls are TRBV9 and TRBJ2-3; D perhaps matches TRBD2 (5 bases). The CDR3 length is 15 residues. CDR1 SGDLS and CDR2 YYNGEE come from the germline V gene. V gave up 3 bases and J gave up 1 base, with 12 bases separating them. Here the CDR3 DNA reads TGTGCCAGCAGCGCCCTAGCTATAGGCACAGATACGCAGTATTTT. Protein: CASSALAIGTDTQYF.